This T cell receptor beta chain was obtained from a study of blood T cell repertoires in COVID-19 (dated by TCRdb to the early 2020s). In the study overall: Samples from collaborators originated in the United States, Italy and Spain and spanned both the acute and convalescent phases of COVID-19. The material from the prospective study consisted of cDNA or gDNA derived from T cells, B-cell-depleted T cells, or PBMCs. Subjects who had been exposed to COVID-19, were actively infected with it, or had recovered from it provided the deeply sampled blood TCRbeta repertoires that made up the dataset. The repertoires were released in a freely available public database intended as a resource for research on the immune response to SARS-CoV-2. Samples were obtained from the ongoing ImmuneRACE study (first 160 participants) and from 950 to 1,500 subjects provided by 6 global collaborators. Sample metadata almost always included a de-identified subject ID, COVID-19 status, age in years and sex. Where available, HLA class I and class II types were taken from metadata supplied by the sample provider and were not determined by assay-based typing. General conclusions and limits of the study: The amount of clinical and demographic metadata varied by source and participant and was provided uncurated.

Participants in the prospective study were aged about 18 to 95 years, lived in 20 to 25 United States geographic areas, and enrolled through a virtual design. Cohort assignment in the prospective study relied on participant-reported clinical history from a screening survey and a study questionnaire. Recovered participants in ImmuneRACE Cohort 3 were defined by two consecutive negative NP/OP PCR tests, clearance by a healthcare professional, or resolution of symptoms. In the prospective study, mobile phlebotomists collected whole blood, serum and a nasopharyngeal or oropharyngeal swab from each participant. Participants in the prospective study had the option to provide additional blood draws and questionnaires over a 2-month period. Prospective study blood samples were shipped either frozen or at room temperature before DNA extraction. Remarks on this clone: It has no known antigen specificity. No per-base quality is available; no much larger clone lies one base away.

The immunoSEQ Assay, a bias-controlled multiplex PCR, was used to amplify TCRbeta CDR3 regions from genomic DNA. The original pipeline was this. Within the assay, amplification of reference gene primers was used to estimate how many nucleated cells each sample contained. To quantify the absolute abundance of each unique TCRbeta CDR3 rearrangement, sequence reads were collapsed and filtered. For each sample, productive Simpson clonality was calculated as the square root of Simpson's diversity index across productive rearrangements. In its TCRdb copy, this immuneACCESS table keeps in-frame sequences only and misses some clones. Where compared with another copy, unresolved V genes explain less than half of these, and the others have no known cause. The V and J calls and clone size come from that table; D and trimming were worked out from the DNA. The sample includes 200,000 or so clones, with 80% to 85% observed a single time. The ten largest clones take up over 6.5% of the sample.

The receptor was derived from a middle-aged man who had recovered from COVID-19. The specimen was PBMCs or T cells enriched from blood (not recorded which).

The nucleotide sequence is given as TGTGCCAGCCGACAGGGGTTGAACACTGAAGCTTTCTTT. It encodes CASRQGLNTEAFF. The chain links TRBV2 with TRBJ1-1, with 8 central nucleotides matching TRBD1. Here V drops 8 bases and J drops 0 bases, and the junction holds 2 bases not matched to any gene. The CDR3, cysteine through phenylalanine, is 13 amino acids long. The entry retains the CDR3 DNA only, 39 bases that are in frame from base 1. As encoded in the germline V gene, CDR1 is SNHLY while CDR2 is FYNNEI. Reference TRBV2 and TRBJ1-1 proteins supply the regions before and after the CDR3; the full variable domain is: EPEVTQTPSHQVTQMGQEVILRCVPISNHLYFYWYRQILGQKVEFLVSFYNNEISEKSEIFDDQFSVERPDGSNFTLKIRSTKLEDSAMYFCASRQGLNTEAFFGQGTRLTVV.